The 20 T cell receptor beta chains below come from one sample, sequenced in a study of blood T cells in healthy people across ages. Next came a second PCR, run for about 7 to 12 cycles, which used a sample-barcoded 5' primer along with a J-beta primer mix. TCRdb redid the calling of the 5' RACE reads with MiXCR, one entry per CDR3 protein. In the table there are around 1,500,000 distinct CDR3 sequences, about 43% of which are singletons. The sample taken for sequencing was blood. All receptors come from a woman aged 18-30 years in good health.

The gene calls are TRBV28 and TRBJ2-1, with 9 bases fitting TRBD2. Trimming cost V 7 bases and J 3 bases; bases outside gene matches: 4. CDR3 length equals 14 residues. Germline V gene sequence: CDR1 MDHEN, CDR2 SYDVKM. CDR3 coding DNA: TGTGCCAGCACTCGGACTAGCGTCTACAATGAGCAGTTCTTC. The encoded protein is CASTRTSVYNEQFF. The entire variable domain, with the rest obtained from reference TRBV28 and TRBJ2-1, is as follows: DVKVTQSSRYLVKRTGEKVFLECVQDMDHENMFWYRQDPGLGLRLIYFSYDVKMKEKGDIPEGYSVSREKKERFSLILESASTNQTSMYLCASTRTSVYNEQFFGPGTRLTVL.

V and J are TRBV20-1 and TRBJ1-5, with 7 bases lining up with TRBD1. Germline V gene data show CDR1 as DFQATT and CDR2 as SNEGSKA (reference sequence). V lost 6 bases, J lost 5 bases, and 7 bases stayed unmatched. The CDR3 runs 13 residues. The CDR3 DNA reads TGCAGTGCCACGACAGGGACTGATCAGCCCCAGCATTTT. This encodes CSATTGTDQPQHF.

The J gene is TRBJ2-4, the V gene TRBV2, with no clear D. The DNA end is more similar to TRBJ2-7, so the J call may be wrong. CDR3 length: 13 residues. Germline loops: CDR1 SNHLY, CDR2 FYNNEI. CDR3 protein: CASTPTQVHEQYF. The CDR3 coding sequence is TGTGCCAGCACCCCGACTCAGGTTCACGAGCAGTACTTC.

This clonotype was seen many times. The rearrangement links TRBV6-2 or TRBV6-3 to TRBJ2-4; 9 bases agree with TRBD1. Trimming took 6 bases from V and 8 from J; bases not matched to a gene: 17. Germline-derived CDR1 and CDR2 are MNHEY and SVGEGT. The CDR3 is 17 amino acids. DNA of the CDR3: TGTGCCAGCAGCAAGAGCCGGGACAGGGTGGTCAGGGACATTCAGTACTTC. Encoded protein: CASSKSRDRVVRDIQYF.

J is TRBJ2-3 and V is TRBV6-2 or TRBV6-3, with a weak D call TRBD2 (6 bases). The germline CDR1 and CDR2 sequences are MNHEY and SVGEGT. This CDR3 has 14 residues. Trimming left V 2 bases short and J 12 bases short, with 18 bases between. In DNA, the CDR3 is TGTGCCAGCAGTTACGCAGGACGGAGGGGCTCTCAGTATTTT. It codes for CASSYAGRRGSQYF.

This clonotype showed up many times. The chain has TRBV7-2 and TRBJ2-1; D gene ambiguous. Germline assignment: CDR1 SGHTA and CDR2 FQGNSA. The CDR3 contains 15 residues. The V end lost 1 base, the J end lost 5 bases, and 12 bases lay between the germline ends. The chain's CDR3 is CASSLVLESHNEQFF. CDR3 nucleotides: TGTGCCAGCAGCTTAGTTCTAGAGTCTCACAATGAGCAGTTCTTC.

CDR3 loop: CASNPLAGAVSEQFF. The CDR3 DNA follows: TGTGCCAGCAACCCACTAGCGGGGGCAGTCTCGGAGCAGTTCTTC. This chain joins TRBV6-1 and TRBJ2-1, with 11 bases identical to TRBD2. V dropped 7 bases and J dropped 10; count of bases not matched to a gene: 12. This CDR3 has 15 residues. CDR1 and CDR2 from the germline V gene are MNHNS and SASEGT.

This clonotype was seen a few times. This chain joins TRBV5-5 and TRBJ1-2; 9 nucleotides match TRBD1. V shed 4 bases and J 9 bases; nucleotides not matched to a gene: 13. The CDR3 has 15 residues. Germline values: CDR1 SGHKS, CDR2 YYEKEE (reference sequence). The CDR3 DNA follows: TGTGCCAGCAGCCTACCCCCCGGGACAGGGTATAGCTACACCTTC. Translating gives CASSLPPGTGYSYTF.

Concerning this clonotype itself: As the CDR3 is not closed by the conserved phenylalanine or tryptophan, this likely results from a read error. The chain recombines TRBV3-1 with TRBJ2-7; D gene ambiguous. The germline gives CDR1 LGHDT, CDR2 YNNKEL (reference sequence). V dropped 4 bases and J dropped 1 base, with 2 bases sitting between them. There are 11 residues in the CDR3. CDR3 DNA: TGTGCCAGCAGCCTATCCTACGAGCAGTACTAC. It codes for CASSLSYEQYY.

V usage is TRBV27 and J usage is TRBJ2-5, with D possibly TRBD2 on 5 matching bases. The J call may be faulty, since TRBJ2-7 better matches the DNA end. CDR3 length: 13 residues. In germline, CDR1 is MNHEY, CDR2 SMNVEV (reference sequence). CDR3: CASSLRGNHEQYF. DNA of the CDR3: TGTGCCAGCAGTTTACGGGGTAACCACGAGCAGTACTTC.

The gene calls are TRBV10-3 and TRBJ2-7; D remains unclear. V lost 4 bases and J 2 bases, leaving 6 bases between the germline ends. CDR1 is ENHRY and CDR2 is SYGVKD in the germline V gene. This CDR3 has 12 residues. CDR3 residues: CAISASPYEQYF. CDR3 in DNA: TGTGCCATCAGTGCCAGCCCCTACGAGCAGTACTTC.

This chain uses TRBV6-5 with TRBJ2-3; D remains unclear. The CDR3 is 11 amino acids. CDR1 MNHEY and CDR2 SVGAGI come from the germline V gene. V was trimmed by 3 bases and J by 9 bases, leaving 7 bases between them. In nucleotides, the CDR3 is TGTGCCAGCAGTTATATGGGGACGCAGTATTTT. Its protein is CASSYMGTQYF.

The CDR3: CSAPRTGHTDTQYF. In nucleotides, the CDR3 is TGCAGTGCCCCGAGGACAGGGCACACAGATACGCAGTATTTT. The chain uses TRBV20-1 and TRBJ2-3; TRBD1 matches at 8 bases. The junction had 7 bases not matched to a gene; V was cut back by 6 bases and J by 2 bases. The CDR3 has 14 amino acids. Germline V gene sequence: CDR1 DFQATT, CDR2 SNEGSKA (reference sequence).

The genes are TRBV7-9 and TRBJ2-1, with D perhaps TRBD1 (6 bases). This CDR3 region has 14 residues. V dropped 3 bases and J dropped 3 bases, with 9 bases sitting between them. Germline V CDR1 and CDR2: SEHNR, FQNEAQ (reference sequence). In DNA form, the CDR3 reads TGTGCCAGCAGCTTGAACAGGGTCTACAATGAGCAGTTCTTC. This encodes CASSLNRVYNEQFF.

In its sample, this clonotype was seen a few times. The rearrangement joins TRBV7-8 to TRBJ2-5; 9 bases align to TRBD1. The CDR3 consists of 15 residues. V trimming: 3 bases; J trimming: 4 bases; junction bases outside the gene matches: 6. CDR1 and CDR2 (germline): SGHVS, FQNEAQ. CDR3 region: CASSLGTGNRETQYF. CDR3 DNA sequence: TGTGCCAGCAGCTTGGGGACAGGGAACAGAGAGACCCAGTACTTC.

The rearrangement uses TRBV6-5 and TRBJ2-1, with TRBD2 as a possible D gene (5 bases). The DNA end favors TRBJ2-7, so the J call may be wrong. Germline V gene sequence: CDR1 MNHEY, CDR2 SVGAGI. The CDR3 length is 12 residues. Here the CDR3 reads CATETGNNEQYF. CDR3 in DNA: TGTGCCACCGAGACCGGGAACAATGAGCAGTACTTC.

This clonotype was counted once. The chain joins TRBV10-3 to TRBJ2-5; D ambiguous. With 9 bases removed from V and 11 bases from J, the gap between germline ends came to 13 bases. The CDR3 has 10 residues. Germline lookup yields CDR1 ENHRY and CDR2 SYGVKD. In DNA form, the CDR3 reads TGTGCCATTCTGTCGTACAAGCAGTACTTC. Protein: CAILSYKQYF.

The V call is TRBV12-3 or TRBV12-4, the J call TRBJ1-2; D is unclear. Trimming pared 7 bases from V and 4 bases from J, leaving 19 bases between. The CDR3 extends over 15 amino acids. The CDR3 spells CASTPGSGQVYGYTF. The CDR3 bases are TGTGCCAGCACCCCAGGTTCGGGCCAGGTCTATGGCTACACCTTC.

This clonotype appeared a single time. The junction differs from germline at one of its ends, possibly a read error. CDR3 protein: CSSSPTAPGLVKNEQFF. The CDR3 DNA is TGCTCCAGCAGCCCTACAGCCCCGGGACTAGTGAAGAATGAGCAGTTCTTC. V is TRBV4-1 and J is TRBJ2-1; 8 bases fit TRBD2. The CDR3 spans 17 residues. Germline V gene data show CDR1 as MGHRA and CDR2 as YSYEKL.

This rearrangement joins TRBV28 to TRBJ1-1; 7 bases are shared with TRBD1. This CDR3 has 14 amino acids. Germline V gene sequence: CDR1 MDHEN, CDR2 SYDVKM. V shed 6 bases and J 8 bases; nucleotides not matched to a gene: 12. This CDR3 reads CASRPIWDSSEAFF. The CDR3 DNA sequence: TGTGCCAGCAGACCGATTTGGGACAGCTCAGAAGCTTTCTTT.